The clone carrying this T cell receptor beta chain appeared a single time. This specimen comes from a study of blood T cell repertoires in COVID-19. Study details: Acute and convalescent COVID-19 samples came from the United States, Italy and Spain. From T cells, B-cell-depleted T cells, or PBMCs came the material, which was cDNA or gDNA.

How the authors handled the data: By means of reference gene primer amplification, nucleated cell counts were estimated. The repertoire was sequenced with immunoSEQ multiplex PCR; TCRdb's copy has only in-frame clones and lacks some. That table is the source of V, J and clone size, and D and trimming were worked out from the DNA. The sample consists of a few hundred thousand clones, around 86% of them appearing once. V was pared by 1 base and J by 2 bases, with 9 bases between. Germline assignment: CDR1 SGHNT and CDR2 YENEEA. CDR3 length: 14 amino acids. This receptor was taken from a woman between 45 and 60 years old with acute or convalescent COVID-19. The V and J genes are TRBV11-3 and TRBJ2-7, with D possibly TRBD1 on 5 matching bases. The sequenced material came from peripheral blood. The CDR3 here is CASSLGGQAYEQYF. CDR3 DNA: TGTGCCAGCAGCTTAGGGGGCCAGGCCTACGAGCAGTACTTC.